The TCR beta chain described here comes from a study of shared clonotypes between healthy human individuals. Generated by immunoSEQ multiplex PCR, the TCRdb table keeps only in-frame clones and is missing some. This table holds about 2.1 million clones, around 95% found once. CD45RO negativity and positive selection for CCR7 defined naive CD8 cells, a population that excluded terminally differentiated effector memory CD45RA+ cells. Healthy HIV-negative adults without recent acute infections or vaccinations served as donors. CDR3 length: 15 amino acids. V was trimmed by 6 bases and J by 1 base, leaving 15 bases between them. Germline CDR1 is SNHLY and CDR2 is FYNNEI.

Sequenced input: naive CD8+ T cells from PBMCs. This sequence was found in a man aged 18 to 29 in good health. Some clones in this sample may be carry-over from other donors' samples. This chain uses TRBV2 with TRBJ2-5; D ambiguous. CDR3 region: CASSTVGQTQETQYF. CDR3 DNA: TGTGCCAGCAGCACCGTCGGGCAGACCCAAGAGACCCAGTACTTC.